This TCR beta chain was documented in a study of shared clonotypes between healthy human individuals. The V and J ends lost 2 bases and 2 bases, in that order; junction bases with no gene match: 7. The germline V gene has CDR1 SQVTM and CDR2 ANQGSEA. This CDR3 comprises 16 residues. This clone showed up just once. Its specificity is not known. Study conclusions and caveats: The study found approximately 5% of naive CD4 clonotypes shared across a handful of donors.

TCRdb's copy holds only in-frame clones and misses some; the assay was immunoSEQ multiplex PCR. The sample carries some 2 million clones, roughly 95% recorded once. V usage is TRBV29-1 and J usage is TRBJ2-1, with 9 bases lining up with TRBD2. The source material was naive CD4+ T cells sorted from blood. Subset: CD45RA+ positively selected. The sequence was obtained from a man in his late teens or twenties in good health. The DNA for the CDR3 is TGCAGCGTTGAAACGACTAGCGGTTTAACCTACAATGAGCAGTTCTTC. Translation gives CSVETTSGLTYNEQFF.